The 24 T cell receptor beta chains reported below all come from one sample, sequenced in a study of blood T cell repertoires in COVID-19. Here immunoSEQ multiplex PCR was the method, and the copy in TCRdb shows in-frame clones only, minus some. This table holds about 99,000 clones, around nine tenths found once. The sequenced sample consisted of peripheral blood. These receptors were taken from a human donor in a cohort sampled during active COVID-19.

V and J are TRBV24-1 and TRBJ2-7, with 13 positions matching TRBD2. Trimming took 5 bases from V and 5 from J; bases not matched to a gene: 11. The CDR3 contains 17 residues. Germline V CDR1 and CDR2: KGHDR, SFDVKD. The CDR3 is CATSGPTSGRTPDEQYF. The CDR3 coding sequence is TGTGCCACCAGTGGTCCGACTAGCGGGAGGACCCCAGACGAGCAGTACTTC.

This chain connects TRBV28 to TRBJ1-3, with D hard to call. The CDR3 has 15 residues. Trimming removed 3 bases at V and 0 bases at J, with 9 bases between. Germline V lookup: CDR1 MDHEN, CDR2 SYDVKM. CDR3 sequence: CASSFDIYSGNTIYF. The CDR3 DNA is TGTGCCAGCAGTTTTGACATCTACTCTGGAAACACCATATATTTT.

The chain carries TRBV3-1 (or the pseudogene TRBV3-2) and TRBJ2-1, with 7 bases that match TRBD2. After removal of 8 bases from V and 7 bases from J, the junction contained 14 bases not matched to a gene. Germline assignment: CDR1 LGHDT and CDR2 YNNKEL (reference sequence). The CDR3 consists of 15 residues. The CDR3 reads CASGGRGGSGNEQFF. In DNA form, the CDR3 reads TGTGCCAGCGGGGGGAGGGGAGGGTCAGGTAATGAGCAGTTCTTC.

The chain recombines TRBV11-2 with TRBJ2-7, with D maybe TRBD2 (7 bases). Germline CDR1 reads SGHAT; CDR2 reads FQNNGV. Trimming took 0 bases from V and 5 from J, leaving 14 bases between them. CDR3 length equals 15 residues. The CDR3 sequence is CASSLEIGGGHEQYF. The CDR3 nucleotides read TGTGCCAGCAGCTTAGAAATTGGGGGGGGCCACGAGCAGTACTTC.

The chain combines TRBV5-6 with TRBJ2-7; possibly TRBD1 for D (6 bases). CDR3 length: 14 residues. Trimming cost V 4 bases and J 2 bases, with 13 bases left between them. CDR1 and CDR2 from the germline V gene are SGHDT and YYEEEE. Written as DNA, the CDR3 is TGTGCCAGCAGCCGCAGGGGTAAGACCTACGAGCAGTACTTC. This gives the protein CASSRRGKTYEQYF.

This clone was seen more than once but under ten times. The V and J genes are TRBV6-6 and TRBJ1-6; 7 nucleotides agree with TRBD1. In germline, CDR1 is MNHNY, CDR2 SVGAGI (reference sequence). The CDR3 has 13 amino acids. V was pared by 8 bases and J by 10 bases, with 8 bases of the junction left unmatched. The CDR3 sequence: CASHVGDSSPLHF. The CDR3 DNA sequence: TGTGCCAGCCATGTAGGGGACAGCTCACCCCTCCACTTT.

The chain is built from TRBV29-1 and TRBJ2-3, with a tentative D call TRBD1 (7 bases). The CDR3 is 13 residues long. The germline gives CDR1 SQVTM, CDR2 ANQGSEA. V was cut by 6 bases and J by 5 bases, with 15 bases left in between. The CDR3, as DNA: TGCAGCGTGCGGGACAGCTCGGGAGATACGCAGTATTTT. Protein product: CSVRDSSGDTQYF.

The V call is TRBV28, the J call TRBJ2-1, with D tentatively TRBD1 (6 bases). Germline-derived CDR1 and CDR2 are MDHEN and SYDVKM. V lost 8 bases to trimming and J lost 5 bases, with 16 bases between them. CDR3 length: 14 amino acids. The CDR3 DNA reads TGTGCCAGCTTTCGGCAGGGGTCCAACAATGAGCAGTTCTTC. Amino acids: CASFRQGSNNEQFF.

The chain has TRBV6-1 and TRBJ1-5; TRBD1 aligns across 7 bases. The ends lost 2 bases at V and 2 bases at J; junction bases unmatched: 24. The germline gives CDR1 MNHNS, CDR2 SASEGT. CDR3 size: 22 residues. This CDR3 reads CASSEYPQKRMDRRFGNQPQHF. For the CDR3, the DNA is TGTGCCAGCAGTGAATATCCCCAGAAACGAATGGACAGGAGGTTTGGCAATCAGCCCCAGCATTTT.

The rearrangement uses TRBV12-5 and TRBJ1-1; possibly TRBD1 for D (5 bases). Trimming left V 0 bases short and J 3 bases short, with 5 bases between. The germline V gene encodes CDR1 LGHNT and CDR2 FRNRAP. There are 13 residues in the CDR3. DNA for the CDR3: TGTGCTAGTGGTTTGGTAGGGGACACTGAAGCTTTCTTT. Protein sequence: CASGLVGDTEAFF.

The chain uses TRBV24-1 and TRBJ2-7; 9 bases agree with TRBD2. With 5 bases clipped from V and 0 bases from J, the junction kept 7 bases outside the gene matches. This CDR3 has 16 residues. CDR1 is KGHDR and CDR2 is SFDVKD in the germline V gene. The CDR3 region has the DNA TGTGCCACCAGTGCTCCGACTAGCGGCAGCTCCTACGAGCAGTACTTC. Amino acid sequence: CATSAPTSGSSYEQYF.

The CDR3: CSASVGGRSGQPQHF. CDR3 sequence (DNA): TGCAGTGCTAGTGTAGGGGGCCGCAGCGGACAGCCCCAGCATTTT. The chain couples TRBV20-1 to TRBJ1-5; the match to TRBD1 covers 7 bases. From germline, CDR1 is DFQATT and CDR2 SNEGSKA (reference sequence). V was pared by 3 bases and J by 7 bases, with 12 bases of the junction left unmatched. The CDR3 is made up of 15 amino acids.

The chain carries TRBV9 and TRBJ2-3; D is perhaps TRBD1 (5 bases). CDR3 length equals 14 residues. V dropped 0 bases and J dropped 4 bases, with 9 bases sitting between them. The germline V gene has CDR1 SGDLS and CDR2 YYNGEE. The chain's CDR3 is CASSVVGLPDTQYF. The DNA for the CDR3 is TGTGCCAGCAGCGTAGTGGGGCTCCCAGATACGCAGTATTTT.

This clone was observed a single time. This rearrangement joins TRBV9 to TRBJ1-2, with unresolved D. The germline V gene encodes CDR1 SGDLS and CDR2 YYNGEE. Trimming took off 4 bases at V and 4 bases at J, with 17 bases between the two ends. This CDR3 is built from 15 residues. CDR3 nucleotides: TGTGCCAGCAGCTCCTCCCTAGGTGGAGTCTATGGCTACACCTTC. It yields the protein CASSSSLGGVYGYTF.

The chain employs TRBV7-2 and TRBJ1-6, with 8 positions matching TRBD1. The CDR3 runs to 15 residues. Losses at the gene ends were 4 bases for V and 10 bases for J; bases not matched to a gene: 9. Germline-derived CDR1 and CDR2 are SGHTA and FQGNSA. CDR3 amino acids: CASSSDRVVRSPLHF. The CDR3 DNA reads TGTGCCAGCAGCTCGGACAGGGTTGTGAGGTCACCCCTCCACTTT.

This clone was observed a single time. This chain joins TRBV28 and TRBJ2-7; the D is unclear. The CDR3 is 11 residues long. CDR1 and CDR2 from the germline V gene are MDHEN and SYDVKM. V was trimmed by 6 bases and J by 0 bases, leaving 3 bases between them. The CDR3 DNA sequence: TGTGCCAGCAGCCACTCCTACGAGCAGTACTTC. As protein: CASSHSYEQYF.

The rearrangement uses TRBV6-5 and TRBJ1-2; the D is unclear. The CDR3 spans 14 residues. The V end was cut by 0 bases, the J end by 6 bases, with 11 bases between. Germline loops: CDR1 MNHEY, CDR2 SVGAGI. The CDR3 coding sequence is TGTGCCAGCAGTTACTCGAGGCTAAGGAATGGCTACACCTTC. Translation: CASSYSRLRNGYTF.

In this sample, this clone turned up once. This sequence joins TRBV20-1 and TRBJ2-1; 9 nucleotides match TRBD2. The CDR3 spans 16 residues. Germline V CDR1 and CDR2: DFQATT, SNEGSKA (reference sequence). V shed 3 bases and J 9 bases; nucleotides not matched to a gene: 15. As DNA, the CDR3 is TGCAGTGCTAGTTCGGGTAGCGGGAGTATTATGGGTGAGCAGTTCTTC. As protein: CSASSGSGSIMGEQFF.

The genes are TRBV19 and TRBJ1-3; TRBD1 might be the D (6 bases). CDR3 length: 15 residues. CDR1 is LNHDA and CDR2 is SQIVND in the germline V gene (reference sequence). Trimming removed 6 bases from V and 3 bases from J, with 15 bases in between. The DNA of the CDR3 is TGTGCCAGTAGCCCAGGGGACTACGTTGGAAACACCATATATTTT. Residues: CASSPGDYVGNTIYF. Supplemented by reference TRBV19 and TRBJ1-3, the full variable domain reads DGGITQSPKYLFRKEGQNVTLSCEQNLNHDAMYWYRQDPGQGLRLIYYSQIVNDFQKGDIAEGYSVSREKKESFPLTVTSAQKNPTAFYLCASSPGDYVGNTIYFGEGSWLTVV.

The chain joins TRBV24-1 to TRBJ2-3, with D tentatively TRBD1 (6 bases). The CDR3 runs 12 residues. The germline gives CDR1 KGHDR, CDR2 SFDVKD. V lost 7 bases and J 4 bases, leaving 8 bases between the germline ends. The DNA for the CDR3 is TGTGCCACCAGAGCAGGGGCAGATACGCAGTATTTT. Encoded protein: CATRAGADTQYF.

V usage is TRBV7-9 and J usage is TRBJ1-2; D might be TRBD1 (5 bases). CDR3 length equals 15 residues. Trimming removed 5 bases from V and 1 base from J, with 14 bases in between. Germline V gene data show CDR1 as SEHNR and CDR2 as FQNEAQ (reference sequence). CDR3 amino acids: CASSDGTTINYGYTF. CDR3 sequence (DNA): TGTGCCAGCAGCGACGGGACTACGATTAACTATGGCTACACCTTC. Filled out from reference TRBV7-9 and TRBJ1-2, the complete variable domain reads DTGVSQNPRHKITKRGQNVTFRCDPISEHNRLYWYRQTLGQGPEFLTYFQNEAQLEKSRLLSDRFSAERPKGSFSTLEIQRTEQGDSAMYLCASSDGTTINYGYTFGSGTRLTVV.

The chain is built from TRBV6-2 or TRBV6-3 and TRBJ2-7, with D maybe TRBD1 (6 bases). Trimming cost V 3 bases and J 4 bases, with 13 bases left between them. This CDR3 spans 14 amino acids. Germline V gives CDR1 MNHEY, CDR2 SVGEGT. Written as DNA, the CDR3 is TGTGCCAGCAGTTATTCTACAGGGAAGTACGAGCAGTACTTC. This codes for CASSYSTGKYEQYF.

The chain is built from TRBV6-5 and TRBJ1-2; D is perhaps TRBD1 (5 bases). This CDR3 has 13 residues. From germline, CDR1 is MNHEY and CDR2 SVGAGI. Trimming took off 2 bases at V and 6 bases at J, with 10 bases between the two ends. The CDR3: CASSYPGGDGYTF. In nucleotides, the CDR3 is TGTGCCAGCAGTTACCCGGGAGGGGATGGCTACACCTTC.

This chain joins TRBV19 and TRBJ1-4; the D gene is possibly TRBD1 (6 bases). This CDR3 contains 17 residues. The ends were cut back, 9 bases at V and 0 bases at J, with 20 bases in the middle. Germline assignment: CDR1 LNHDA and CDR2 SQIVND (reference sequence). The CDR3, as DNA: TGTGCCAGCGGGGGAGGGGGAGCACTTGCAACTAATGAAAAACTGTTTTTT. Translating it yields CASGGGGALATNEKLFF.